Detailed here is one TCR beta chain. As yet, its antigen is unknown. The source of the sample is a study of shared clonotypes between healthy human individuals. Study-wide results and caveats: Approximately 5.4% of naive CD4 clonotypes were common to a few donors.

Sequencing used immunoSEQ multiplex PCR; TCRdb keeps in-frame clones, though not all of them. The sample carries around 2,000,000 clones, roughly 95% recorded once. A CD45RA+ naive subset and a CD45RA-negative memory subset were split from CD4+ cells. Germline CDR1 is ENHRY and CDR2 is SYGVKD. This CDR3 is built from 15 residues. Trimming removed 6 bases from V and 2 bases from J, with 13 bases in between. The sequence derives from a man aged 18 to 29 in good health. This rearrangement joins TRBV10-3 to TRBJ2-2; no reliable D call. Material for sequencing was naive CD4+ T cells sorted from blood. Regarding subset: CD45RA+ positively selected. The CDR3 spells CAISLRPSNTGELFF. CDR3 bases: TGTGCCATCAGCCTCCGGCCCTCTAACACCGGGGAGCTGTTTTTT.